The next 25 T cell receptor beta chains were all read from a single sample in a study of Graves' ophthalmopathy and Graves' hyperthyroidism. Amplified TCR beta CDR3 regions were obtained using RNA transcripts as template. RT-PCR in the first round used HTBI primers; a second-round multiplex PCR followed. TCRdb used MiXCR to reprocess the multiplex PCR reads, holding one entry per CDR3 protein. The sample includes hundreds of thousands of distinct CDR3 sequences, about 41% of them seen just once. Material: peripheral blood. The source of these receptors is an adult man with Graves' ophthalmopathy.

As for this clonotype: A single base separates this from a much larger clone, so it may be a read error. The J gene is TRBJ2-7, the V gene TRBV12-3 or TRBV12-4, with 8 nucleotides matching TRBD2. The CDR3 consists of 14 residues. In DNA, the CDR3 is TGTGCCTGCAGTTTTGGGCGGGGGGCCTACGAGCAGTACTTC. This encodes CACSFGRGAYEQYF.

This rearrangement joins TRBV6-5 to TRBJ2-7, with TRBD1 matching 9 bases. The germline gives CDR1 MNHEY, CDR2 SVGAGI. The trim removed 8 bases at V and 5 bases at J, leaving 13 bases unmatched. The CDR3 length is 15 residues. The CDR3 sequence: CASRSGQGWADEQYF. The CDR3 DNA sequence: TGTGCCAGCCGTTCGGGACAGGGCTGGGCAGACGAGCAGTACTTC.

This clonotype showed up many times. The CDR3 reads CASSPGQQAFF. Here the CDR3 DNA reads TGTGCCAGCAGCCCAGGGCAGCAAGCTTTCTTT. The rearrangement links TRBV7-9 to TRBJ1-1, with D possibly matching TRBD1 (5 bases). V lost 5 bases to trimming and J lost 9 bases, with 10 bases between them. The CDR3 is made up of 11 amino acids. CDR1 and CDR2 from the germline V gene are SEHNR and FQNEAQ (reference sequence). Filled out from reference TRBV7-9 and TRBJ1-1, the complete variable domain reads DTGVSQNPRHKITKRGQNVTFRCDPISEHNRLYWYRQTLGQGPEFLTYFQNEAQLEKSRLLSDRFSAERPKGSFSTLEIQRTEQGDSAMYLCASSPGQQAFFGQGTRLTVV.

The rearrangement joins TRBV6-2 or TRBV6-3 to TRBJ2-7; 8 positions match TRBD2. The CDR3 sequence is 13 residues long. Per germline, CDR1 MNHEY and CDR2 SVGEGT. With 4 bases clipped from V and 3 bases from J, the junction kept 2 bases outside the gene matches. The CDR3 DNA is TGTGCCAGCAGTTGGACTAGCAACTACGAGCAGTACTTC. Protein product: CASSWTSNYEQYF.

A word on this clonotype: A much larger clone differs from this one at a single base, so this may be a read error. The V call is TRBV7-2, the J call TRBJ1-1; D might be TRBD1 (6 bases). Germline values: CDR1 SGHTA, CDR2 FQGNSA. This CDR3 has 12 residues. The CDR3 DNA reads as TGTGCCAGCGGACAGCTGAACACTGAAGCTCTCTTT. This gives the protein CASGQLNTEALF.

Concerning this clonotype itself: A much larger clone lies a single base off, so this may be a read error. CDR3: CASSTDFVAGGTQYF. The CDR3 DNA is TGTGCCAGCAGCACTGATTTTGTTGCCGGGGGGACCCAGTACTTC. V usage is TRBV11-1 and J usage is TRBJ2-5; tentatively, D is TRBD2 (6 bases). The V end lost 5 bases, the J end lost 7 bases, and 20 bases lay between the germline ends. Germline V gene sequence: CDR1 SGHAT, CDR2 FQDESV (reference sequence). This CDR3 comprises 15 residues.

The chain links TRBV12-3 or TRBV12-4 to TRBJ2-5; no clear D gene. Trimming left V 2 bases short and J 9 bases short, with 19 bases between. The CDR3 is 15 amino acids. The CDR3 spells CASSLNGPSGEPQYF. CDR3 coding DNA: TGTGCCAGCAGTTTAAATGGGCCCTCGGGCGAGCCCCAGTACTTC.

This clonotype was observed many times. The genes are TRBV5-1 and TRBJ1-5, with D maybe TRBD1 (5 bases). The CDR3 consists of 16 residues. V was trimmed by 4 bases and J by 0 bases, leaving 14 bases between them. The germline CDR1 and CDR2 sequences are SGHRS and YFSETQ. The CDR3 nucleotides are TGCGCCAGCAGCCCGGGATGGGGCCATAGCAATCAGCCCCAGCATTTT. It specifies CASSPGWGHSNQPQHF.

Many counts were recorded for this clonotype. The V call is TRBV7-9, the J call TRBJ2-7; D is ambiguous. Trimming removed 4 bases at V and 2 bases at J, with 9 bases between. Germline V gene sequence: CDR1 SEHNR, CDR2 FQNEAQ (reference sequence). The CDR3 contains 13 residues. The CDR3 DNA reads as TGTGCCAGCAGCTCCACGGAAACCTACGAGCAGTACTTC. It yields the protein CASSSTETYEQYF. The full variable domain, rest sourced from reference TRBV7-9 and TRBJ2-7, is DTGVSQNPRHKITKRGQNVTFRCDPISEHNRLYWYRQTLGQGPEFLTYFQNEAQLEKSRLLSDRFSAERPKGSFSTLEIQRTEQGDSAMYLCASSSTETYEQYFGPGTRLTVT.

Notes on this clonotype: This clone may be a read error of a much larger clone one base away. DNA for the CDR3: TGCGCCAGCCGCCAAGAGAGGTCTGGCGGGAGGTACGAGCAGTACTTC. Translation: CASRQERSGGRYEQYF. The rearrangement links TRBV4-1 to TRBJ2-7; 8 nucleotides line up with TRBD2. The length of the CDR3 is 16 residues. Germline values: CDR1 MGHRA, CDR2 YSYEKL.

This clonotype was detected only a few times. This chain uses TRBV20-1 with TRBJ1-2; 9 bases are a match to TRBD1. The CDR3 has 15 amino acids. V was pared by 4 bases and J by 7 bases, with 13 bases of the junction left unmatched. Germline CDR1 DFQATT, CDR2 SNEGSKA (reference sequence). CDR3 in DNA: TGCAGTGCTATGGGGACAGGGAAGGATTTTGGTGGCTACACCTTC. Protein sequence: CSAMGTGKDFGGYTF.

This clonotype appeared many times. The chain recombines TRBV7-9 with TRBJ2-7, with 10 bases aligning to TRBD1. The CDR3 spans 16 residues. Germline V gene data show CDR1 as SEHNR and CDR2 as FQNEAQ (reference sequence). The ends lost 1 base at V and 5 bases at J; junction bases unmatched: 8. The CDR3 bases are TGTGCCAGCAGCTTAGGGCGGGACAGGGGTCACGACGAGCAGTACTTC. Protein product: CASSLGRDRGHDEQYF.

The sample holds a few counts of this clonotype. The chain links TRBV20-1 to TRBJ2-3; 11 nucleotides line up with TRBD2. J was trimmed by 3 bases and V by 2 bases; bases with no gene match: 1. Germline assignment: CDR1 DFQATT and CDR2 SNEGSKA (reference sequence). The CDR3 is 14 amino acids. This chain's CDR3 is CSARTSGGTDTQYF. The CDR3 nucleotides are TGCAGTGCTAGAACTAGCGGGGGAACAGATACGCAGTATTTT.

This chain uses TRBV5-1 with TRBJ2-3; 7 nucleotides match TRBD2. The CDR3 is 15 amino acids. The germline V gene encodes CDR1 SGHRS and CDR2 YFSETQ. With 7 bases clipped from V and 2 bases from J, the junction kept 10 bases outside the gene matches. This CDR3 reads CASRREAGYTDTQYF. The DNA of the CDR3 is TGCGCCAGCCGCCGCGAAGCGGGGTACACAGATACGCAGTATTTT.

Ten or more counts support this clonotype. The chain joins TRBV20-1 to TRBJ2-7, with 7 bases matching TRBD1. The germline CDR1 and CDR2 sequences are DFQATT and SNEGSKA (reference sequence). V shed 1 base and J 3 bases; nucleotides not matched to a gene: 9. CDR3 length equals 15 residues. The CDR3 region is CSARGRDSSLYEQYF. CDR3 in DNA: TGCAGTGCTAGAGGTCGGGACAGTTCTCTCTACGAGCAGTACTTC.

V gene TRBV19 combines with J gene TRBJ2-5; 8 bases are shared with TRBD1. The CDR3 consists of 13 residues. The V gene's germline CDR1 is LNHDA and CDR2 SQIVND (reference sequence). Losses at the gene ends were 5 bases for V and 6 bases for J; bases not matched to a gene: 5. In DNA, the CDR3 is TGTGCCAGTAGTTCTCGACAGGGGCAGACCCAGTACTTC. Amino acids: CASSSRQGQTQYF.

The V and J genes are TRBV12-5 and TRBJ2-7; 8 positions match TRBD1. CDR3 length: 13 residues. Germline V lookup: CDR1 LGHNT, CDR2 FRNRAP. This CDR3 reads CASSLTGAHEQYF. DNA of the CDR3: TGTGCCAGCAGTTTGACAGGGGCGCACGAGCAGTACTTC.

This clonotype came up many times. The chain combines TRBV7-9 with TRBJ1-2; unclear D gene. The germline V and J ends were trimmed by 4 bases and 8 bases, with 17 bases remaining between them. CDR3 length: 14 residues. Germline V gene lookup returns CDR1 SEHNR and CDR2 FQNEAQ (reference sequence). The CDR3 DNA reads TGTGCCAGCAGCTCCTCGGACCGGAGGGAAGGCTACACCTTC. This sequence encodes CASSSSDRREGYTF.

The chain has TRBV12-3 or TRBV12-4 and TRBJ2-5; possible D gene TRBD1, 6 bases. The J call may be faulty, since TRBJ2-1 better matches the DNA end. The CDR3 is 15 residues long. The CDR3 region is CASSPVPQGHNEQFF. CDR3 DNA: TGTGCCAGCAGCCCGGTCCCCCAGGGGCACAATGAGCAGTTCTTC.

At least ten counts were recorded for this clonotype. This chain links TRBV2 with TRBJ2-5, with 7 nucleotides matching TRBD1. Germline CDR1 is SNHLY and CDR2 is FYNNEI. Trimming at V came to 6 bases and at J to 5 bases, leaving 9 bases not matched to a gene. The CDR3 length is 14 residues. CDR3 coding DNA: TGTGCCAGCAGCGGGACAGTTCGTGCGGAGACCCAGTACTTC. This sequence encodes CASSGTVRAETQYF.

This rearrangement joins TRBV25-1 to TRBJ1-2; D possibly corresponds to TRBD1 (6 bases). CDR1 and CDR2 from the germline V gene are MGHDK and SYGVNS. V lost 11 bases and J 7 bases, leaving 29 bases between the germline ends. This CDR3 region has 16 residues. The CDR3 reads CASVGKRVQGLGGYTF. CDR3 DNA: TGTGCCTCAGTGGGGAAGAGAGTACAGGGTCTGGGTGGCTACACCTTC.

About this clonotype: A much larger clone differs by one base, so this may be a read error. The chain employs TRBV25-1 and TRBJ1-4, with D maybe TRBD1 (5 bases). V was clipped by 6 bases and J by 0 bases, with 17 bases between them. The CDR3 extends over 17 amino acids. In germline, CDR1 is MGHDK, CDR2 SYGVNS. DNA for the CDR3: TGTGCCAGCAGCTTGGGACCGGGGGTCGCAACTAATGAAAAACTGTTTTTT. Protein sequence: CASSLGPGVATNEKLFF.

This clonotype was detected many times. The chain combines TRBV7-2 with TRBJ2-7; 9 nucleotides match TRBD1. The CDR3 covers 15 residues. The trim removed 4 bases at V and 5 bases at J, leaving 9 bases unmatched. Per germline, CDR1 SGHTA and CDR2 FQGNSA. CDR3: CASSSTDRGMDEQYF. CDR3 sequence (DNA): TGTGCCAGCAGCTCCACTGACAGGGGGATGGACGAGCAGTACTTC.

In its sample, this clonotype was seen a few times. The V and J genes are TRBV25-1 and TRBJ1-3; D not certain. Germline-derived CDR1 and CDR2 are MGHDK and SYGVNS. The length of the CDR3 is 13 residues. Trimming left V 11 bases short and J 0 bases short, with 11 bases between. The DNA for the CDR3 is TGTGCCTCTTCGGCGACCTCTGGAAACACCATATATTTT. This translates into CASSATSGNTIYF.

The CDR3 sequence: CASSPGQGSRSDQPQHF. The CDR3 DNA reads as TGTGCCAGCAGCCCGGGACAGGGCTCCAGGTCGGATCAGCCCCAGCATTTT. The J gene is TRBJ1-5, the V gene TRBV11-2; TRBD1 aligns across 9 bases. The V gene end was trimmed by 5 bases and the J gene end by 5 bases; junction bases not matched to a gene: 13. Germline assignment: CDR1 SGHAT and CDR2 FQNNGV. The CDR3 is made up of 17 amino acids.